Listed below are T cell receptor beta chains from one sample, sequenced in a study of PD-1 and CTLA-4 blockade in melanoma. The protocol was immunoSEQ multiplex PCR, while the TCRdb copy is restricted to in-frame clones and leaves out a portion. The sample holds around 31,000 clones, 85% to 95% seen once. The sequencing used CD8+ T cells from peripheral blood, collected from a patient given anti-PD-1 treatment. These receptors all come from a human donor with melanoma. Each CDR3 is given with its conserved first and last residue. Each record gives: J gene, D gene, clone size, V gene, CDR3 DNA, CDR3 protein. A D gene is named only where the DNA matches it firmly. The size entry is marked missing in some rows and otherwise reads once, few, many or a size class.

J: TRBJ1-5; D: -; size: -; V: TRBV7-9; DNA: TGTGCCAGCAGCTTAACGACCGAGGATAATCAGCCCCAGCATTTT; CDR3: CASSLTTEDNQPQHF
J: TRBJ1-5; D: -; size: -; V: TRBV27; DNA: TGTGCCAGCAGTTTATATTTCGGTCAGCCCCAGCATTTT; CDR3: CASSLYFGQPQHF
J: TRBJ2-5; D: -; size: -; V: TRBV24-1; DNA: TGTGCCACCAGTGCCCTCGGGGCCCCCGAGACCCAGTACTTC; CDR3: CATSALGAPETQYF
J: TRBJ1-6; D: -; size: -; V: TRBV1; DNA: TGCACCAGCAGCATCAGGGTGGGTAATTCACCCCTCCACTTT; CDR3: CTSSIRVGNSPLHF
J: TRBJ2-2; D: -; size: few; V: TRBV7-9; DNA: TGTGCCAGCAGCCTCCCCGGGACACTCCCCACCGGGGAGCTGTTTTTT; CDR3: CASSLPGTLPTGELFF
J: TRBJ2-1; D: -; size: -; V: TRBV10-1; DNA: TGCGCCAGCAGTGTGACCGGCGGTAGCTCCTACAATGAGCAGTTCTTC; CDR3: CASSVTGGSSYNEQFF
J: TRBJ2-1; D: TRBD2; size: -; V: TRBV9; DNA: TGTGCCAGCAGCGTAGGGACTAGCGAGAATGAGCAGTTCTTC; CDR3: CASSVGTSENEQFF
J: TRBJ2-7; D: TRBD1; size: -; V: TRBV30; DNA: TGTGCCTGGAGTGTTACAGGGGCCTACGAGCAGTACTTC; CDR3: CAWSVTGAYEQYF
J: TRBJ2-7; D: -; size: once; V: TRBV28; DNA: TGTGCCAGCAGCCGTCGTTCGGAGCAGTACTTC; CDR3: CASSRRSEQYF
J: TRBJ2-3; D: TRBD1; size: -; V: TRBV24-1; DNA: TGTGCCACCAGTGACCGCGGGACAGGGAGCACAGATACGCAGTATTTT; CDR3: CATSDRGTGSTDTQYF
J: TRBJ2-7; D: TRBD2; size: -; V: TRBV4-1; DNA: TGCGCCAGCAGCACCTCCTGGACTAGTGGAATGGAGCAGTACTTC; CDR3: CASSTSWTSGMEQYF
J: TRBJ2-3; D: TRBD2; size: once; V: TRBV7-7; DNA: TGTGCTAGCAGCCCAGAAATAGCGGGAGGTTGGGCAGATACGCAGTATTTT; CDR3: CASSPEIAGGWADTQYF
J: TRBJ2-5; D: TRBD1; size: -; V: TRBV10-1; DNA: TGCGCCAGCAGCCAGGGGGCCCAAGAGACCCAGTACTTC; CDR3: CASSQGAQETQYF
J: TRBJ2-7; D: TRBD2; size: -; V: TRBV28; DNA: TGTGCCAGCAGTTCAGCGGGGGCCTACGAGCAGTACTTC; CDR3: CASSSAGAYEQYF
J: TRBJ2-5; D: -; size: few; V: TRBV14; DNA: TGTGCCAGCAGCCTAAATACCGGGACAAATCTTCTCGAGACCCAGTACTTC; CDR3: CASSLNTGTNLLETQYF
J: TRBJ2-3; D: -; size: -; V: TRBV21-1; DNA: TGTGCCAGCAGAAGACAGCCGGGTATCACAAAGACTAGCACAGATACGCAGTATTTT; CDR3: CASRRQPGITKTSTDTQYF
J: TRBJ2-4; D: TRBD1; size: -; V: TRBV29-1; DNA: TGCAGCGTCGAACAGGGGACCAAAAACATTCAGTACTTC; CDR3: CSVEQGTKNIQYF
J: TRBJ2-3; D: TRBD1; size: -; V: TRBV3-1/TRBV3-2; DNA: TGTGCCAGCAGCCAAGATAAACAGGGGGAGTGGGGCACAGATACGCAGTATTTT; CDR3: CASSQDKQGEWGTDTQYF
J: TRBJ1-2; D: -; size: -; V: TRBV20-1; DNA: TGCAGTGCTATGACTGGCTACACCTTC; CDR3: CSAMTGYTF